This TCR beta chain was sequenced for a study of T cell responses to AZD1222 COVID-19 vaccine. Study observations and caveats: Just 5 to 7 AZD1222 recipients were seropositive at baseline.

Germline assignment: CDR1 KGHSH and CDR2 LQKENI. Between the trimmed V and J ends, which lost 6 bases and 4 bases, there was a span of 13 bases. There are 15 residues in the CDR3. Profiled with immunoSEQ multiplex PCR; TCRdb holds only in-frame clones, not every one. The table has some 140,000 clones, nearly 90% seen once. Concerning this clone: Its antigen is unidentified.

The chain carries TRBV18 and TRBJ2-6; D is ambiguous. Source: peripheral blood, taken 28 days after the second AZD1222 dose. The TCR comes from an adult who received the AZD1222 COVID-19 vaccine. The CDR3 DNA sequence: TGTGCCAGCTCCCTCGCGGTTGTGGGGGCCAACGTCCTGACTTTC. Protein: CASSLAVVGANVLTF. Looking up the rest from reference TRBV18 and TRBJ2-6 gives the full variable domain: NAGVMQNPRHLVRRRGQEARLRCSPMKGHSHVYWYRQLPEEGLKFMVYLQKENIIDESGMPKERFSAEFPKEGPSILRIQQVVRGDSAAYFCASSLAVVGANVLTFGAGSRLTVL.